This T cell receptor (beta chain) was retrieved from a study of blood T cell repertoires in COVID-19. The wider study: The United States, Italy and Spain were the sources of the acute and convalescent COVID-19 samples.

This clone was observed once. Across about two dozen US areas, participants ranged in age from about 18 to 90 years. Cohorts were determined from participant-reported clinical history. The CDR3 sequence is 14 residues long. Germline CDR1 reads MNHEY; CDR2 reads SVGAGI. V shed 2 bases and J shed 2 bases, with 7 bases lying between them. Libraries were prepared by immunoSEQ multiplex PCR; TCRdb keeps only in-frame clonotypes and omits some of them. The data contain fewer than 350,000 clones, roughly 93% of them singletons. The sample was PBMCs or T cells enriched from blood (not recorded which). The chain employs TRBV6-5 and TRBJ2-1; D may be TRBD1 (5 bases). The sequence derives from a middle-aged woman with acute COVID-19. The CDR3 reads CASSYQQAYNEQFF. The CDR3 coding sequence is TGTGCCAGCAGTTACCAACAGGCCTACAATGAGCAGTTCTTC.